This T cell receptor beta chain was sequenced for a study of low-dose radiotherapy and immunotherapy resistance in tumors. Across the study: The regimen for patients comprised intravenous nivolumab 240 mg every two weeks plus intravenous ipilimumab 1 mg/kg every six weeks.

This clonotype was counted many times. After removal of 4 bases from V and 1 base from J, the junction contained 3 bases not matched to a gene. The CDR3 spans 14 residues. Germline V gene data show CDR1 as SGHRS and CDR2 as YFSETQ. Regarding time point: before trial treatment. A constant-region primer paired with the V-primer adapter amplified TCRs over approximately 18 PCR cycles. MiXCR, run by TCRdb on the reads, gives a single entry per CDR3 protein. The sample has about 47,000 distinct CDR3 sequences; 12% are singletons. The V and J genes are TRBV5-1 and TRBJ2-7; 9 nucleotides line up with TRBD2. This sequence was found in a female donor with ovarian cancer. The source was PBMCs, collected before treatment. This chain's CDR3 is CASSPSGMSYEQYF. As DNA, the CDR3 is TGCGCCAGCAGCCCTAGCGGGATGTCCTACGAGCAGTACTTC.